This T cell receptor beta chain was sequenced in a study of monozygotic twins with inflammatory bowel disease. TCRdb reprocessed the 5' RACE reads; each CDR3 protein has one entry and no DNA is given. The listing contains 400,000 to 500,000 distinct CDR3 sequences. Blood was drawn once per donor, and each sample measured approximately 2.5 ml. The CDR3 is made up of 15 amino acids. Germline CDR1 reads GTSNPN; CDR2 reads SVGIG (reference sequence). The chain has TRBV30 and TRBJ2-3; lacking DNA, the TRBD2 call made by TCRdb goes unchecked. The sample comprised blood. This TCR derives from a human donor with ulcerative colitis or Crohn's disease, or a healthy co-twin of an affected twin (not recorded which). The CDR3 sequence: CAWIDLAASTDTQYF.